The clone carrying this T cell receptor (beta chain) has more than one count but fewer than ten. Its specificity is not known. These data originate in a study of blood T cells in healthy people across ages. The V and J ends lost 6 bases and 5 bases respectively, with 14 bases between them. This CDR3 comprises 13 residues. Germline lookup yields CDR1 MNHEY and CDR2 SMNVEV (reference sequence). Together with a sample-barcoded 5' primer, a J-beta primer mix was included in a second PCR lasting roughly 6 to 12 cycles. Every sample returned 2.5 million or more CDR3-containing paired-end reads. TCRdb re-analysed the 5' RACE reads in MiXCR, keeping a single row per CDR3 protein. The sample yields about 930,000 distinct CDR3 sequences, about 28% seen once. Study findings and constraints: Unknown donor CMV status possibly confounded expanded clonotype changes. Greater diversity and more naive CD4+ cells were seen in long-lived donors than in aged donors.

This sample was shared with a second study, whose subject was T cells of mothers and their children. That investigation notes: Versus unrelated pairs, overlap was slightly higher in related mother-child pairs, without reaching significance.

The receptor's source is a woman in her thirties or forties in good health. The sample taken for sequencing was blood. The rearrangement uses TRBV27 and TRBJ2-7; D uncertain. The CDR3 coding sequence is TGTGCCAGCAGCAACAACAGACTCCACGAGCAGTACTTC. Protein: CASSNNRLHEQYF.